Below, 20 T cell receptor beta chains from the same sample are listed, as sequenced in a study of T cells during gluten challenge in celiac disease (TCRdb year 2017). The library came from 5' RACE. The run used an Illumina MiSeq. TCRdb cleaned the public reads at Q25 with fastp, built clones with MiXCR and kept in-frame beta chains. Rows are unified per CDR3 protein, each entry keeping the most common DNA and genes. Here the sample has some 150 distinct CDR3 sequences; about 23% occur a single time. The ten most abundant clones make up less than 70% of the sample. In blood, tetramer-binding CD4+ effector-memory gut-homing T cells were gated as CD3+, CD45RA-, CD62L- and integrin beta7+, with lineage markers excluded. The specimen was gluten-specific CD4+ T cells sorted from blood using tetramers, collected at baseline or on day 6, 14 or 28 of gluten challenge (not recorded which). These receptors originate from a male donor with celiac disease.

Only a few counts were recorded for this clonotype. V usage is TRBV11-2 and J usage is TRBJ1-5; no firm D call. The CDR3 loop spans 18 amino acids. CDR1 is SGHAT, CDR2 FQNNGV, per germline. Trimming took off 3 bases at V and 0 bases at J, with 18 bases between the two ends. The CDR3 protein is CASSLLPPTWSSNQPQHF. CDR3 bases: TGTGCCAGCAGCTTGTTACCCCCTACCTGGAGTAGCAATCAGCCCCAGCATTTT. The variable domain in full, with the rest retrieved from reference TRBV11-2 and TRBJ1-5, is EAGVAQSPRYKIIEKRQSVAFWCNPISGHATLYWYQQILGQGPKLLIQFQNNGVVDDSQLPKDRFSAERLKGVDSTLKIQPAKLEDSAVYLCASSLLPPTWSSNQPQHFGDGTRLSIL.

This clonotype was counted only a few times. The V gene is TRBV25-1, the J gene TRBJ1-2, with 7 bases lining up with TRBD1. Germline V CDR1 and CDR2: MGHDK, SYGVNS. The J segment lost 7 bases and the V segment lost 3 bases, leaving 8 bases of the junction unmatched. The CDR3 loop spans 14 amino acids. The CDR3: CASSDNRGLSGYTF. CDR3 bases: TGTGCCAGCAGTGACAACAGGGGATTAAGTGGCTACACCTTC.

By share, this clonotype counts as large. CDR3 residues: CASSSRPGNTIYF. The DNA of the CDR3 is TGTGCCAGCAGCTCCCGACCAGGAAACACCATATATTTT. This chain uses TRBV7-2 with TRBJ1-3, with D unclear. Germline V gene sequence: CDR1 SGHTA, CDR2 FQGNSA. This CDR3 comprises 13 residues. Between the trimmed V and J ends, which lost 4 bases and 4 bases, there was a span of 8 bases.

The chain couples TRBV19 to TRBJ2-5; TRBD2 might be the D (5 bases). The germline CDR1 and CDR2 sequences are LNHDA and SQIVND (reference sequence). CDR3 size: 15 residues. V was cut by 4 bases and J by 10 bases, with 22 bases left in between. This chain's CDR3 is CASSTASPLLSDQYF. The CDR3 DNA is TGTGCCAGTAGTACGGCTAGCCCACTCCTGAGTGACCAGTACTTC.

This clonotype is labeled large. The chain combines TRBV7-2 with TRBJ2-3; maybe TRBD1 (5 bases). Germline V gene sequence: CDR1 SGHTA, CDR2 FQGNSA. The CDR3 contains 14 residues. Trimming took 4 bases from V and 1 from J, leaving 9 bases between them. The chain's CDR3 is CASSYRWGTDTQYF. The CDR3 DNA reads TGTGCCAGCAGCTACAGGTGGGGCACAGATACGCAGTATTTT.

The rearrangement joins TRBV29-1 to TRBJ2-3; 12 bases fit TRBD2. CDR1 and CDR2 (germline): SQVTM, ANQGSEA. Germline trimming cut 4 bases from V and 5 bases from J; bases unmatched to any gene: 10. The CDR3 runs 16 residues. The CDR3 DNA reads TGCAGCGTTGGTACGCTAGCGGGAGGGTATGGAGATACGCAGTATTTT. It translates to CSVGTLAGGYGDTQYF.

In its sample, this clonotype was seen a few times. The chain recombines TRBV7-6 with TRBJ2-7, with D uncertain. The germline CDR1 and CDR2 sequences are SGHVS and FNYEAQ. This CDR3 comprises 13 residues. Trimming pared 2 bases from V and 5 bases from J, leaving 10 bases between. CDR3 region: CASSLIFSHEQYF. The CDR3 DNA follows: TGTGCCAGCAGCTTAATCTTTTCCCACGAGCAGTACTTC.

This clonotype is labeled as medium-sized. The rearrangement joins TRBV5-6 to TRBJ1-1; D gene uncertain. Germline V gene data show CDR1 as SGHDT and CDR2 as YYEEEE. This CDR3 is built from 14 residues. Trimming took 0 bases from V and 1 from J, leaving 7 bases between them. In DNA form, the CDR3 reads TGTGCCAGCAGCTTGGCAAACAGGAACACTGAAGCTTTCTTT. Translated: CASSLANRNTEAFF.

Notes on this clonotype: Relative to the germline gene, one junction end is altered; a read error may explain this. V and J are TRBV7-7 and TRBJ2-2; D unclear. The germline CDR1 and CDR2 sequences are SSHAT and FNYEAQ (reference sequence). The length of the CDR3 is 15 residues. CDR3 loop: CASTSPPRGTGELFF. The DNA for the CDR3 is TGTGCTAGCACCTCCCCCCCGCGTGGCACCGGGGAGCTGTTTTTT.

By its share, this clonotype is hyperexpanded (1% or more). This chain links TRBV7-7 with TRBJ2-5, with D maybe TRBD2 (7 bases). Per the germline V gene, CDR1 is SSHAT and CDR2 is FNYEAQ (reference sequence). The CDR3 covers 16 residues. Trimming shortened V by 7 bases and J by 5 bases, and 23 bases separated the two germline ends. CDR3 residues: CASILEGGGHRETQYF. The CDR3 bases are TGTGCCAGCATCCTAGAAGGGGGGGGGCACCGGGAGACCCAGTACTTC.

As to this clonotype: It may be a read error: a sequence one base away is much more abundant. V and J are TRBV5-6 and TRBJ1-2; D possibly corresponds to TRBD1 (5 bases). Germline V CDR1 and CDR2: SGHDT, YYEEEE. This CDR3 region has 12 residues. The CDR3 loop reads CASSPWLRDYNF. The CDR3 region has the DNA TGTGCCAGCAGCCCTTGGCTGAGGGACTACAACTTC.

The J gene is TRBJ2-7, the V gene TRBV21-1; the DNA was not used to check the table's D call, TRBD2. TRBV21-1 is a pseudogene locus. The CDR3 sequence is 18 residues long. In DNA form, the CDR3 reads TGTGCCAGCAGCAAAGTTGTTATCGGGACTAGCGGGAAGAACGAGCAGTACTTC. Protein product: CASSKVVIGTSGKNEQYF.

This clonotype was counted between two and nine times. This chain connects TRBV4-2 to TRBJ2-1; 11 nucleotides match TRBD1. V shed 4 bases and J 9 bases; nucleotides not matched to a gene: 5. Per germline, CDR1 LGHNA and CDR2 YNFKEQ. The CDR3 has 14 residues. This CDR3 reads CASSLRDRGSEQFF. The CDR3 bases are TGTGCCAGCAGCCTAAGGGACAGGGGGAGTGAGCAGTTCTTC.

As for this clonotype: A junction boundary mismatches the germline segment, possibly from a read error. V and J are TRBV29-1 and TRBJ2-5; D may correspond to TRBD1 or TRBD2 (5 bases each). Germline V CDR1 and CDR2: SQVTM, ANQGSEA. The CDR3 runs 13 residues. The CDR3 DNA is TGCAGCGTTGAATGGGGGTGGCAGGAGACCCTGTACTTC. Protein product: CSVEWGWQETLYF.

This rearrangement joins TRBV5-1 to TRBJ2-5, with 8 bases lining up with TRBD2. V dropped 0 bases and J dropped 0; count of bases not matched to a gene: 7. Germline CDR1 reads SGHRS; CDR2 reads YFSETQ. There are 17 residues in the CDR3. In nucleotides, the CDR3 is TGCGCCAGCAGCTTGGTTTCCGGGGGGGCGTACCAAGAGACCCAGTACTTC. It translates to CASSLVSGGAYQETQYF.

The chain combines TRBV4-3 with TRBJ2-3; 8 bases map to TRBD2. There are 15 residues in the CDR3. With V trimmed by 1 base and J by 7 bases, 7 bases remained unmatched. In germline, CDR1 is LGHNA, CDR2 YSLEER. The CDR3 sequence is CASSQAGTSGHTQYF. The CDR3, as DNA: TGCGCCAGCAGCCAAGCGGGAACTAGCGGACATACGCAGTATTTT.

This clonotype is deemed hyperexpanded. DNA for the CDR3: TGTGCCAGCAGTCGGACCTACACGGGCTACGAGCAGTACTTC. This codes for CASSRTYTGYEQYF. The rearrangement uses TRBV6-2 or TRBV6-3 and TRBJ2-7, with D unclear. The CDR3 length is 14 residues. V dropped 5 bases and J dropped 3 bases, with 14 bases sitting between them. The germline CDR1 and CDR2 sequences are MNHEY and SVGEGT.

The CDR3 sequence is CASSLGQGTIGYTF. The CDR3 region has the DNA TGCGCCAGCAGCTTGGGGCAGGGGACGATAGGCTACACCTTC. V usage is TRBV5-1 and J usage is TRBJ1-2, with D perhaps matching TRBD1 (6 bases). The ends were cut back, 0 bases at V and 8 bases at J, with 14 bases in the middle. This CDR3 comprises 14 residues. Looked up from germline, CDR1 is SGHRS and CDR2 is YFSETQ.

The chain has TRBV19 and TRBJ2-1, with TRBD2 matching over 7 bases. The CDR3 runs 17 residues. V shed 0 bases, J shed 0 bases, and the junction held 5 bases outside the gene matches. CDR1 is LNHDA and CDR2 is SQIVND in the germline V gene (reference sequence). The CDR3 coding sequence is TGTGCCAGTAGTATAGATGGGTGGGGGGGCTCCTACAATGAGCAGTTCTTC. Protein: CASSIDGWGGSYNEQFF.

Here the CDR3 DNA reads TGTGCCAGCAGTTACGTCGCACAGGACTACGAGCAGTACTTC. Protein: CASSYVAQDYEQYF. V usage is TRBV6-6 and J usage is TRBJ2-7; TRBD1 might be the D (5 bases). Germline V gives CDR1 MNHNY, CDR2 SVGAGI (reference sequence). Trimming pared 2 bases from V and 3 bases from J, leaving 11 bases between. This CDR3 spans 14 amino acids.